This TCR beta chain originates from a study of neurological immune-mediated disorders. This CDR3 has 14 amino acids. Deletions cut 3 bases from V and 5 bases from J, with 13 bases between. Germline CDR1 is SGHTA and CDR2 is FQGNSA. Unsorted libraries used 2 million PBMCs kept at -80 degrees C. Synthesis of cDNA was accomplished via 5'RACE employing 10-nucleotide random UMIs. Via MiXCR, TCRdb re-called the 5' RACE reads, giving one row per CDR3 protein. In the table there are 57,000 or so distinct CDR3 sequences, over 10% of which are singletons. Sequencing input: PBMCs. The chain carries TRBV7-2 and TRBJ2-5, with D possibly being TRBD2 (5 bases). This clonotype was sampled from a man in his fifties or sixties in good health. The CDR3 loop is CASSLDSMGETQYF. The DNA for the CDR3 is TGTGCCAGCAGCTTGGACTCAATGGGGGAGACCCAGTACTTC.